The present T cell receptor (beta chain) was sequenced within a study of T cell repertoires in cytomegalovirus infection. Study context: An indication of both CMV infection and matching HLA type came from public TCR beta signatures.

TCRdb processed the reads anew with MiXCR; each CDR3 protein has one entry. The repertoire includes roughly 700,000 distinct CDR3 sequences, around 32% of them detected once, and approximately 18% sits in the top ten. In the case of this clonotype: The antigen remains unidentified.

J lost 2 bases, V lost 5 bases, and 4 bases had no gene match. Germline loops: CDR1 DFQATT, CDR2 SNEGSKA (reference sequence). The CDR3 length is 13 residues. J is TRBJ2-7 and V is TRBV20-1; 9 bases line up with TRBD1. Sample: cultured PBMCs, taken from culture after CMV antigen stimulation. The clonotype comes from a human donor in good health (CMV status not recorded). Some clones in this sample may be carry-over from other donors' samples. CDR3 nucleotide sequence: TGCAGTGCTGGCCGGGACAGGGCCTACGAGCAGTACTTC. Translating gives CSAGRDRAYEQYF.